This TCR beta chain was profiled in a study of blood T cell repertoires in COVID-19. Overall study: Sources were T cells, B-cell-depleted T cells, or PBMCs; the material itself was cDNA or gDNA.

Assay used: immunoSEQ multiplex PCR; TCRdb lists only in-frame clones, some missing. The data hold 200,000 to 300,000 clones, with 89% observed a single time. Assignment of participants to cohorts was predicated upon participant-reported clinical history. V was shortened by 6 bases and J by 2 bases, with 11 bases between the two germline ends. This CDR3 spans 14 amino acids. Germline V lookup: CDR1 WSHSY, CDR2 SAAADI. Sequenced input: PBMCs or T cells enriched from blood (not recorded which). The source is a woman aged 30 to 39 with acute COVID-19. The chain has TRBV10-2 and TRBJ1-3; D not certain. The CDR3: CASSRDKAGNTIYF. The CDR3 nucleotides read TGCGCCAGCAGCCGAGACAAAGCTGGAAACACCATATATTTT.